This TCR beta chain was sequenced in a study of blood T cell repertoires in COVID-19. Study-wide background: Samples representing acute and convalescent COVID-19 were sourced from the United States, Italy and Spain.

Original processing methods: Reference gene primer amplification gave estimated nucleated cell counts. This table comes from immunoSEQ multiplex PCR, and its TCRdb copy is limited to in-frame clones, with some not included. Clonal size and the V and J genes are those of that table, whereas D and trimming came from the DNA. The profile shows 130,000 or so clones, 86% of them singletons. The origin of this receptor is a man in his forties or fifties with acute or convalescent COVID-19. Sequencing used peripheral blood.

The CDR3 loop is CASGDSSNEKLFF. The CDR3 DNA reads as TGTGCCAGCGGGGACAGTTCCAATGAAAAACTGTTTTTT. The gene calls are TRBV13 and TRBJ1-4; TRBD1 agrees at 7 bases. CDR3 length equals 13 residues. Trimming cost V 8 bases and J 5 bases; bases outside gene matches: 5. Per the germline V gene, CDR1 is PRHDT and CDR2 is FYEKMQ (reference sequence).